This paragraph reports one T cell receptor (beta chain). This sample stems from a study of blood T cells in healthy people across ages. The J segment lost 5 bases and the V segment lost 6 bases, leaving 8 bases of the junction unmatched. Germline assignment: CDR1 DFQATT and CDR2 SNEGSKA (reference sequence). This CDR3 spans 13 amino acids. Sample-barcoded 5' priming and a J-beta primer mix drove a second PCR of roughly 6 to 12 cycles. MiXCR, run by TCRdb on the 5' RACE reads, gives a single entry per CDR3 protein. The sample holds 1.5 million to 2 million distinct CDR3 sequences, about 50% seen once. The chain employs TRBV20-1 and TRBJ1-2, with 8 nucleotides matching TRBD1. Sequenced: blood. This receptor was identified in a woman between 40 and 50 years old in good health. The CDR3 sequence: CSAIGDRPYGYTF. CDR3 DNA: TGCAGTGCCATAGGGGACAGGCCTTATGGCTACACCTTC.